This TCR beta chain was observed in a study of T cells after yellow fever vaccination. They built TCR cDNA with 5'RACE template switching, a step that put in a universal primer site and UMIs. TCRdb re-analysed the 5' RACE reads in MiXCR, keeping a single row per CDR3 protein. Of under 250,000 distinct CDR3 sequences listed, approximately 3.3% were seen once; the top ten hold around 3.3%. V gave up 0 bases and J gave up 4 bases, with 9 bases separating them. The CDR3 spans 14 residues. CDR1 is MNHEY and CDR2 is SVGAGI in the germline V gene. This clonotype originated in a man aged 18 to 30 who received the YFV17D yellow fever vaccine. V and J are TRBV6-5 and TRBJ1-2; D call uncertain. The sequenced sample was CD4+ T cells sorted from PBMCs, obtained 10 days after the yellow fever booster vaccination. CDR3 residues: CASSYSKGSYGYTF. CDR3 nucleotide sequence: TGTGCCAGCAGTTACTCGAAAGGGAGCTATGGCTACACCTTC.